Below, 32 T cell receptor beta chains from the same sample are listed, as sequenced in a study of blood T cell repertoires in COVID-19. Assay used: immunoSEQ multiplex PCR; TCRdb lists only in-frame clones, some missing. Of a few hundred thousand clones in the sample, 84% were seen once. The sequenced material came from peripheral blood. These receptors came from a woman aged 40 to 55 who had recovered from COVID-19.

This chain connects TRBV14 to TRBJ1-2, with 8 bases lining up with TRBD1. CDR1 and CDR2 (germline): SGHDN, FVKESK. This CDR3 has 13 residues. The V and J ends lost 5 bases and 3 bases, in that order; junction bases with no gene match: 2. The CDR3 DNA is TGTGCCAGCAGCTCGGGACAGGACTATGGCTACACCTTC. As protein: CASSSGQDYGYTF.

The chain combines TRBV6-7 with TRBJ1-4; 9 nucleotides align to TRBD1. TRBV6-7 is designated an ORF whose function remains uncertain. J was trimmed by 7 bases and V by 2 bases; bases with no gene match: 5. CDR3 length: 15 residues. CDR3 DNA: TGTGCCAGCAGTTACCGGGGACAGGGAGTTGAAAAACTGTTTTTT. It translates to CASSYRGQGVEKLFF.

The rearrangement joins TRBV6-5 to TRBJ2-7, with D possibly TRBD2 on 6 matching bases. V was cut by 9 bases and J by 0 bases, with 15 bases left in between. Germline lookup yields CDR1 MNHEY and CDR2 SVGAGI. This CDR3 comprises 14 residues. The CDR3: CARGRGSRSYEQYF. DNA of the CDR3: TGTGCCAGGGGCCGGGGGTCTCGCTCCTACGAGCAGTACTTC.

The chain couples TRBV29-1 to TRBJ2-1; D unresolved. Germline V gene data show CDR1 as SQVTM and CDR2 as ANQGSEA. V was trimmed by 5 bases and J by 2 bases, leaving 10 bases between them. This CDR3 spans 13 amino acids. This CDR3 reads CSVKGRAYNEQFF. The DNA for the CDR3 is TGCAGCGTTAAAGGAAGAGCCTACAATGAGCAGTTCTTC.

This clone was observed a single time. V usage is TRBV12-5 and J usage is TRBJ1-1; TRBD1 matches at 7 bases. The CDR3 runs to 13 residues. The V segment lost 6 bases and the J segment 4 bases; nucleotides outside the gene matches: 5. Germline CDR1 LGHNT, CDR2 FRNRAP. The CDR3 DNA is TGTGCTAGTGGGTCAGGGACAGCCACTGAAGCTTTCTTT. Translation gives CASGSGTATEAFF.

This clone was recorded once. The chain combines TRBV7-8 with TRBJ2-2; D is perhaps TRBD1 (6 bases). The germline V gene has CDR1 SGHVS and CDR2 FQNEAQ. The V gene lost 5 bases and the J gene lost 7 bases, with 20 bases spanning the gap. The CDR3 is made up of 16 amino acids. CDR3 in DNA: TGTGCCAGCAGCACAAAAATGACAGGTTGGGACGGGGAGCTGTTTTTT. Translation gives CASSTKMTGWDGELFF.

The genes are TRBV28 and TRBJ2-7; D possibly corresponds to TRBD1 (5 bases). Germline CDR1 MDHEN, CDR2 SYDVKM. Trimming took 4 bases from V and 6 from J, leaving 16 bases between them. CDR3 length: 14 amino acids. This CDR3 is CASSSPPAQVEQYF. For the CDR3, the DNA is TGTGCCAGCAGTTCCCCCCCCGCACAGGTCGAGCAGTACTTC.

The rearrangement joins TRBV30 to TRBJ1-3; weak D call: TRBD1 (5 bases). V lost 0 bases to trimming and J lost 2 bases, with 5 bases between them. Germline CDR1 and CDR2: GTSNPN and SVGIG (reference sequence). This CDR3 has 13 amino acids. For the CDR3, the DNA is TGTGCCTGGAGTGTGACAGCTGGAAACACCATATATTTT. Encoded protein: CAWSVTAGNTIYF.

The chain has TRBV7-5 and TRBJ1-6; TRBD1, as called in the table, went unchecked against the DNA. TRBV7-5 is noted as a pseudogene. The CDR3 length is 14 residues. The CDR3: CARTGQKDNSPLHF. CDR3 sequence (DNA): TGTGCCAGAACGGGACAGAAGGATAATTCACCCCTCCACTTT.

The V gene is TRBV18, the J gene TRBJ1-2, with D tentatively TRBD1 (6 bases). V gave up 4 bases and J gave up 4 bases, with 10 bases separating them. Germline lookup yields CDR1 KGHSH and CDR2 LQKENI. The CDR3 runs to 13 residues. CDR3 sequence (DNA): TGTGCCAGCTCACAACAGGGTATCTATGGCTACACCTTC. The encoded protein is CASSQQGIYGYTF.

The table lists this clone with a count of one. The chain combines TRBV19 with TRBJ1-2; no definite D call. V was clipped by 4 bases and J by 3 bases, with 12 bases between them. The CDR3 is 14 residues long. Per the germline V gene, CDR1 is LNHDA and CDR2 is SQIVND (reference sequence). CDR3 residues: CASSSGVFDYGYTF. CDR3 DNA: TGTGCCAGTAGTAGTGGAGTATTCGACTATGGCTACACCTTC.

The chain has TRBV7-9 and TRBJ1-2; 7 positions agree with TRBD1. The germline CDR1 and CDR2 sequences are SEHNR and FQNEAQ (reference sequence). The V gene end was trimmed by 1 base and the J gene end by 0 bases; junction bases not matched to a gene: 5. The CDR3 sequence is 16 residues long. The DNA for the CDR3 is TGTGCCAGCAGCTTAGAGACAGGGTTAGCTAACTATGGCTACACCTTC. This sequence encodes CASSLETGLANYGYTF.

The rearrangement uses TRBV18 and TRBJ2-7; 12 nucleotides agree with TRBD2. J gave up 6 bases and V 4 bases, and 4 bases lay outside the gene matches. Germline V gene sequence: CDR1 KGHSH, CDR2 LQKENI. This CDR3 is 14 amino acids long. The DNA of the CDR3 is TGTGCCAGCTCACAGTCTAGCGGGGGGGCCGAGCAGTACTTC. Amino acids: CASSQSSGGAEQYF.

This clone was seen only once. The chain is built from TRBV18 and TRBJ1-3; TRBD1 aligns across 7 bases. Germline-derived CDR1 and CDR2 are KGHSH and LQKENI. This CDR3 region has 17 residues. V lost 3 bases, J lost 8 bases, and 16 bases stayed unmatched. CDR3 DNA sequence: TGTGCCAGCTCACCCGTCACCTCGACAGGGTACGGGGACACCATATATTTT. Its protein is CASSPVTSTGYGDTIYF.

This chain connects TRBV5-4 to TRBJ1-2, with D tentatively TRBD1 (6 bases). The CDR3 spans 15 residues. Germline V lookup: CDR1 SGHNT, CDR2 YYREEE (reference sequence). Trimming took 1 base from V and 8 from J, leaving 18 bases between them. In DNA form, the CDR3 reads TGTGCCAGCAGCTTGAACAGGGCCCTTTCAGGAGGCTACACCTTC. Its protein is CASSLNRALSGGYTF.

V and J are TRBV6-5 and TRBJ2-1; TRBD1 matches 8 bases. The CDR3 covers 11 residues. The germline CDR1 and CDR2 sequences are MNHEY and SVGAGI. J was trimmed by 9 bases and V by 5 bases; bases with no gene match: 0. CDR3 residues: CASSQGAEQFF. The CDR3 DNA follows: TGTGCCAGCAGTCAGGGGGCTGAGCAGTTCTTC.

The gene calls are TRBV12-3 or TRBV12-4 and TRBJ2-7; D may be TRBD2 (5 bases). CDR3 length equals 11 residues. V was cut by 3 bases and J by 6 bases, with 6 bases left in between. In DNA, the CDR3 is TGTGCCAGCAGTTTCCGGGGCGAGCAGTACTTC. Translating gives CASSFRGEQYF.

The chain employs TRBV10-3 and TRBJ1-2, with D possibly being TRBD1 (6 bases). Trimming cost V 4 bases and J 1 base, with 13 bases left between them. In germline, CDR1 is ENHRY, CDR2 SYGVKD. The CDR3 sequence is 15 residues long. The CDR3 DNA reads TGTGCCATCAGTGCCGGACAGTCCCTTAACTATGGCTACACCTTC. As protein: CAISAGQSLNYGYTF.

The chain combines TRBV6-2 or TRBV6-3 with TRBJ2-7; tentative D call: TRBD2 (6 bases). The length of the CDR3 is 12 residues. CDR1 and CDR2 (germline): MNHEY, SVGEGT. V was pared by 6 bases and J by 3 bases, with 9 bases between. Here the CDR3 DNA reads TGTGCCAGCAGCACCGGGGGCTACGAGCAGTACTTC. It yields the protein CASSTGGYEQYF.

A single count supports this clone. The J gene is TRBJ2-5, the V gene TRBV24-1; the D gene is possibly TRBD1 (6 bases). V dropped 0 bases and J dropped 4 bases, with 11 bases sitting between them. The CDR3 length is 15 residues. Germline V gene lookup returns CDR1 KGHDR and CDR2 SFDVKD. DNA for the CDR3: TGTGCCACCAGTGATTTGACAGGGTGGAGAGAGACCCAGTACTTC. Residues: CATSDLTGWRETQYF.

The genes are TRBV4-3 and TRBJ1-2; D remains ambiguous. Germline CDR1 is LGHNA and CDR2 is YSLEER. V was trimmed by 2 bases and J by 7 bases, leaving 14 bases between them. There are 14 residues in the CDR3. The CDR3 DNA sequence: TGCGCCAGCAGCCAATCTCGTCTTGCGTTTGGCTACACCTTC. Protein: CASSQSRLAFGYTF.

This clone was found a few times. The genes are TRBV7-9 and TRBJ2-7; D gene uncertain. V was cut by 1 base and J by 0 bases, with 7 bases left in between. Germline V gives CDR1 SEHNR, CDR2 FQNEAQ (reference sequence). The CDR3 runs to 14 residues. Written as DNA, the CDR3 is TGTGCCAGCAGCTTAGGAAGCCACTCCTACGAGCAGTACTTC. Its translation is CASSLGSHSYEQYF.

J is TRBJ2-3 and V is TRBV24-1, with D possibly matching TRBD2 (5 bases). This CDR3 comprises 15 residues. Germline-derived CDR1 and CDR2 are KGHDR and SFDVKD. The ends were cut back, 4 bases at V and 0 bases at J, with 10 bases in the middle. The CDR3 reads CATSDPTGSTDTQYF. CDR3 nucleotides: TGTGCCACCAGTGACCCGACGGGAAGCACAGATACGCAGTATTTT.

J is TRBJ2-1 and V is TRBV5-4; 7 positions agree with TRBD1. This CDR3 contains 16 residues. Germline-derived CDR1 and CDR2 are SGHNT and YYREEE (reference sequence). Trimming removed 2 bases from V and 0 bases from J; junction bases left unmatched: 5. The DNA for the CDR3 is TGTGCCAGCAGCTTTGGGACAGCCCCCTCCTACAATGAGCAGTTCTTC. This gives the protein CASSFGTAPSYNEQFF.

The V call is TRBV7-8, the J call TRBJ1-1, with 7 positions matching TRBD1. Germline assignment: CDR1 SGHVS and CDR2 FQNEAQ. The CDR3 contains 14 residues. V shed 0 bases and J 9 bases; nucleotides not matched to a gene: 7. The CDR3 nucleotides read TGTGCCAGCAGCTTAGCGGGGACAGAATCCCAAGCTTTCTTT. It specifies CASSLAGTESQAFF.

This clone was seen only once. This chain joins TRBV5-1 and TRBJ2-5, with D perhaps matching TRBD1 (6 bases). The CDR3 covers 16 residues. Germline assignment: CDR1 SGHRS and CDR2 YFSETQ. Deletions cut 4 bases from V and 4 bases from J, with 20 bases between. CDR3 amino acids: CASSHRQGSSLETQYF. In DNA, the CDR3 is TGCGCCAGCAGCCACCGGCAGGGGAGTTCTTTAGAGACCCAGTACTTC.

The chain is built from TRBV11-3 and TRBJ2-4, with TRBD2 matching over 7 bases. This CDR3 has 12 residues. J was trimmed by 15 bases and V by 5 bases; bases with no gene match: 10. Germline V gene sequence: CDR1 SGHNT, CDR2 YENEEA. DNA for the CDR3: TGTGCCAGCAGCCTCCTCCGGGGGGATCTGTACTTC. Amino acid sequence: CASSLLRGDLYF.

V usage is TRBV3-1 (or the pseudogene TRBV3-2) and J usage is TRBJ2-6; TRBD1 agrees at 8 bases. The V and J ends lost 6 bases and 0 bases, in that order; junction bases with no gene match: 7. The germline V gene encodes CDR1 LGHDT and CDR2 YNNKEL (reference sequence). There are 17 residues in the CDR3. This CDR3 is CASSRGTGPSGANVLTF. Written as DNA, the CDR3 is TGTGCCAGCAGTCGTGGGACAGGCCCCTCTGGGGCCAACGTCCTGACTTTC.

J is TRBJ1-2 and V is TRBV5-1, with TRBD1 matching 9 bases. The CDR3 spans 13 residues. V shed 5 bases, J shed 8 bases, and the junction held 7 bases outside the gene matches. The V gene's germline CDR1 is SGHRS and CDR2 YFSETQ. CDR3 residues: CASSQDRGSGYTF. In DNA form, the CDR3 reads TGCGCCAGCAGTCAGGACAGGGGTTCGGGCTACACCTTC.

V usage is TRBV7-8 and J usage is TRBJ2-7, with 10 nucleotides matching TRBD1. The CDR3 runs to 15 residues. The germline gives CDR1 SGHVS, CDR2 FQNEAQ. V lost 3 bases and J lost 7; bases outside the gene matches: 9. The CDR3 DNA follows: TGTGCCAGCAGCTTTAGGGGACAGGGGTTGGAGGAGCAGTACTTC. Its translation is CASSFRGQGLEEQYF.

This clone came up once. The chain uses TRBV4-2 and TRBJ1-4; weak D call: TRBD1 (5 bases). The CDR3 sequence is 15 residues long. In germline, CDR1 is LGHNA, CDR2 YNFKEQ. Between the trimmed V and J ends, which lost 3 bases and 6 bases, there was a span of 14 bases. This chain's CDR3 is CASSQSGRGDEKLFF. The CDR3 DNA reads as TGTGCCAGCAGCCAGTCCGGGAGAGGGGATGAAAAACTGTTTTTT.

V and J are TRBV11-3 and TRBJ2-2; 10 bases are shared with TRBD2. Germline V gene data show CDR1 as SGHNT and CDR2 as YENEEA. The CDR3 length is 17 residues. The V gene end was trimmed by 1 base and the J gene end by 1 base; junction bases not matched to a gene: 3. The DNA of the CDR3 is TGTGCCAGCAGCTTAGGGCTAGCGGGGGAGAACACCGGGGAGCTGTTTTTT. Translating gives CASSLGLAGENTGELFF.